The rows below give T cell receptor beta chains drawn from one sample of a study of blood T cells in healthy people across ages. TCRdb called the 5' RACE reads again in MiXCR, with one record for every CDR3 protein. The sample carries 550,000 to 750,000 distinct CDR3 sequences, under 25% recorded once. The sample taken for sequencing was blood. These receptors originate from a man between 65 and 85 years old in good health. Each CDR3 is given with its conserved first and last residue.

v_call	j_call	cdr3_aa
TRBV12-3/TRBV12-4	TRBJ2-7	CASSFLERDTYEQYF
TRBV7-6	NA	CASSSSPGYEQYF
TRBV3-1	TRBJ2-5	CASSFRFREKETQYF
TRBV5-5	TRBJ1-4	CASSLELPDSKKLFF
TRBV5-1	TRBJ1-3	CASSLDTSSGNTIYF
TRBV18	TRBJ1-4	CASTRTGGVEKLFF
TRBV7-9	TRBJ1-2	CASSLASGVDGYTF
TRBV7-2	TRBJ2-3	CASSSAQGPDTQYF
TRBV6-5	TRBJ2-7	CASSEGGTGVYEQYF
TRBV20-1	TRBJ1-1	CSATKNTEAFF
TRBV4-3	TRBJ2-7	CASSQFWGAGEQYF
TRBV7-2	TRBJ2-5	CASSLYRAPEGETQYF
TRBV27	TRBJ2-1	CASSFGTSALQGQFF
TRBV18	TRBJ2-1	CASSPLGTNYNEQFF
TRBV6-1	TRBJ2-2	CASSDSGAKLFF
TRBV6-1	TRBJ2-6	CASRRHYRDDQLVGANVLTF
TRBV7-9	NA	CASSLTSMNEQFF
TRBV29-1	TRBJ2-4	CSVAIIAKNIQYF
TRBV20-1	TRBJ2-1	CSASFRGGVNEQFF
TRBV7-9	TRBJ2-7	CASSLTLVTGAYEQYF
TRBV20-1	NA	CSARSRLAGDLETQYF
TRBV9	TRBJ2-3	CASSVGFTDTQYF
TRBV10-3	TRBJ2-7	CAISGGSSYEQYF
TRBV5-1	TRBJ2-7	CASSLDKTASEQYF
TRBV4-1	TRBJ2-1	CASSRSLEEEQFF
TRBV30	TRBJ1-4	CAWSARYNEKLFF
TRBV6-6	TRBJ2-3	CASTQKGGPDTQYF
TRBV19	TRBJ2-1	CASSPGDSSSYNEQFF
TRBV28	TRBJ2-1	CASSPPWPQGSYNEQFF
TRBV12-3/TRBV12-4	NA	CASQAGGRYEQYF
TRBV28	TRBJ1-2	CASSAHGERTF
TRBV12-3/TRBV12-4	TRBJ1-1	CASQVPPSEAFF
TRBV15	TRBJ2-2	CATRTLGRDTGELFF
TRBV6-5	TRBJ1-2	CASSPGTATHGYTF
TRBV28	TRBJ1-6	CASSLGGPNSPLHF
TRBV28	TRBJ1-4	CASSLTATEKLFF
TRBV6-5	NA	CASSSPVGFSSSYEQYF
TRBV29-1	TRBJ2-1	CSARGASGYNEQFF
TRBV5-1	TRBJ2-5	CASSLLPGQETQYF
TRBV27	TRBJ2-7	CASGRGQGSSYEQYF
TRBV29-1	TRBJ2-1	CSVEDKLAGAYNEQFF
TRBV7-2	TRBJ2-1	CASSLYGTNNEQSF
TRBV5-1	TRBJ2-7	CASSPGTSGPTYEQYF
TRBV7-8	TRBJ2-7	CASSSGGDSAYEQYF
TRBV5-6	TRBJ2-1	CASSRGLALNEQFF
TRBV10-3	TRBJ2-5	CASKPGQGEETQYF
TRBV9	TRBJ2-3	CASSVLLASDTQYF
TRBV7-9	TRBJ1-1	CASSFSPQNTEAFF